This T cell receptor beta chain came from a study of blood T cell repertoires in COVID-19. Study-wide background: From the United States, Italy and Spain came samples of acute and convalescent COVID-19. From T cells, B-cell-depleted T cells, or PBMCs came the material, which was cDNA or gDNA.

In the original analysis: Counts of nucleated cells, estimated from reference gene primer amplification, were obtained. Assay: immunoSEQ multiplex PCR; the TCRdb copy retains only in-frame clones and omits some. Clone size and the V and J calls come from that table; the DNA yielded D and trimming. The sample holds about 150,000 clones, nearly 80% seen once. With 0 bases clipped from V and 8 bases from J, the junction kept 10 bases outside the gene matches. The CDR3 totals 16 residues. Germline CDR1 reads MNHEY; CDR2 reads SVGAGI. This clone was recorded a few times. What was sequenced was peripheral blood. The rearrangement links TRBV6-5 to TRBJ1-2; 9 bases line up with TRBD1. The source is an elderly man with acute or convalescent COVID-19. The chain's CDR3 is CASSYSSGTGSRGYTF. DNA of the CDR3: TGTGCCAGCAGTTACTCGAGTGGGACAGGGTCCAGGGGCTACACCTTC.